The subject of this entry is one TCR beta chain. Its target is not known. This record comes from a study of shared clonotypes between healthy human individuals. Across the whole study: CD4 naive cells filled three plates per donor, CD4 memory three, CD8 naive two and CD8 memory one.

Data came from immunoSEQ multiplex PCR; TCRdb stores just in-frame clones and leaves some out. The table records 2 million to 2.5 million clones, about 95% of them present only once. General study points: Clonotype sharing among donors, it was expected, would be affected by sequencing depth.

Cells designated naive CD8 were CD45RO-negative and were positively selected for CCR7, with terminally differentiated effector memory CD45RA+ cells excluded. V was cut by 2 bases and J by 8 bases, with 9 bases left in between. Per germline, CDR1 MDHEN and CDR2 SYDVKM. The CDR3 runs to 13 residues. This sequence originates from a young man in good health. The chain employs TRBV28 and TRBJ2-2; D not resolved. Sequenced: naive CD8+ T cells sorted from blood. For the CDR3, the DNA is TGTGCCAGCAGTTTAAGGGCTGTAGGGGAGCTGTTTTTT. Translation gives CASSLRAVGELFF.